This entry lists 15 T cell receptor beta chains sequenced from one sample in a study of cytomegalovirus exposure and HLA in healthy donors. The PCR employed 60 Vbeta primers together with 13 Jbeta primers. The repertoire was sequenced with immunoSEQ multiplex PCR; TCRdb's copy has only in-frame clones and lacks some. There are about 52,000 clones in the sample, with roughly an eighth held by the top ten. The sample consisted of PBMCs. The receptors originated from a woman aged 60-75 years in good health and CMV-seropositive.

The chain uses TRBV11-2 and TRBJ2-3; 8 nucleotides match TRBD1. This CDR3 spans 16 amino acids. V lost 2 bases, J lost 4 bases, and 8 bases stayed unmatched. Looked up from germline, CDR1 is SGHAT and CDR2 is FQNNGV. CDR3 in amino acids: CASSLTGRGLSDTQYF. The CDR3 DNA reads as TGTGCCAGCAGCTTAACAGGCAGGGGGCTATCAGATACGCAGTATTTT.

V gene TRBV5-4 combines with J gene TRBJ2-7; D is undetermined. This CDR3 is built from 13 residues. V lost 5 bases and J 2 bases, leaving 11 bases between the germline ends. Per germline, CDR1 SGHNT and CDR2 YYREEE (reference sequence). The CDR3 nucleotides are TGTGCCAGCAGTCACTCTAGAACCTACGAGCAGTACTTC. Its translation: CASSHSRTYEQYF. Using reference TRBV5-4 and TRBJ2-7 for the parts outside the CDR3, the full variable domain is ETGVTQSPTHLIKTRGQQVTLRCSSQSGHNTVSWYQQALGQGPQFIFQYYREEENGRGNFPPRFSGLQFPNYSSELNVNALELDDSALYLCASSHSRTYEQYFGPGTRLTVT.

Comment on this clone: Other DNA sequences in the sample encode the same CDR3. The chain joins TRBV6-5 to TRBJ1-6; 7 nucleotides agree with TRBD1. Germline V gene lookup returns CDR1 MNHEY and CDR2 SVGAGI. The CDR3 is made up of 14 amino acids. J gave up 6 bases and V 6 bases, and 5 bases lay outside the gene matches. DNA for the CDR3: TGTGCCAGCAGGAAGACAGGGATTAATTCACCCCTCCACTTT. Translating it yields CASRKTGINSPLHF.

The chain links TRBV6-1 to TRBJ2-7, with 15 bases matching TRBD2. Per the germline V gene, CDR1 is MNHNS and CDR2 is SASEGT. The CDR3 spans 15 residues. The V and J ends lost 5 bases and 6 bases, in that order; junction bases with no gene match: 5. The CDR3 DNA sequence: TGTGCCAGCAGTCCGGGACTAGCGGGGGGTGCCGAGCAGTACTTC. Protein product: CASSPGLAGGAEQYF.

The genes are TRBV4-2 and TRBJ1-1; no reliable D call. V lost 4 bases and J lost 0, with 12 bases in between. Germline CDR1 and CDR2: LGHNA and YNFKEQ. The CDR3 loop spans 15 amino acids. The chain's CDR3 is CASSRSDGMNTEAFF. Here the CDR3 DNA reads TGTGCCAGCAGCCGTTCTGACGGGATGAACACTGAAGCTTTCTTT.

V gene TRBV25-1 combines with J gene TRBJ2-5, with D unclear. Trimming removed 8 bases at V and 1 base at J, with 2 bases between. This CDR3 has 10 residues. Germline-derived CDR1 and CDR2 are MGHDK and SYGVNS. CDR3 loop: CASRQETQYF. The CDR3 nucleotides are TGTGCCAGCCGCCAAGAGACCCAGTACTTC.

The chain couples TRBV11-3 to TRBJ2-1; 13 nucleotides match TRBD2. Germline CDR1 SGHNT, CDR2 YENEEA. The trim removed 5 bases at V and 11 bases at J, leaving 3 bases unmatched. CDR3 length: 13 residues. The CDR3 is CASSVTSGGQQFF. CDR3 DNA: TGTGCCAGCAGCGTGACTAGCGGGGGGCAGCAGTTCTTC.

The CDR3 DNA follows: TGCAGCGTTCTGACACCGTCAAAGTACGGCTACACCTTC. This encodes CSVLTPSKYGYTF. V and J are TRBV29-1 and TRBJ1-2, with unresolved D. Germline-derived CDR1 and CDR2 are SQVTM and ANQGSEA. V was shortened by 5 bases and J by 8 bases, with 18 bases between the two germline ends. There are 13 residues in the CDR3.

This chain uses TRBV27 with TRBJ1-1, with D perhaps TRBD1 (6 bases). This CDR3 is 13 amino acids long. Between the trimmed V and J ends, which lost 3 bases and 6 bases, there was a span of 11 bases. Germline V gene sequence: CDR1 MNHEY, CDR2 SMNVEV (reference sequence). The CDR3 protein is CASSFRGTSEAFF. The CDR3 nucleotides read TGTGCCAGCAGTTTCCGAGGGACATCTGAAGCTTTCTTT.

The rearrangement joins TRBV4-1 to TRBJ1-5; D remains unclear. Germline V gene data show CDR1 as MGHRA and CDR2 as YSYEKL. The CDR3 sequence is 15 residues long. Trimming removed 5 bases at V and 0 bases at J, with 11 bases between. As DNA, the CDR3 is TGCGCCAGCAGCTCCACGGTAACTAGCAATCAGCCCCAGCATTTT. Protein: CASSSTVTSNQPQHF.

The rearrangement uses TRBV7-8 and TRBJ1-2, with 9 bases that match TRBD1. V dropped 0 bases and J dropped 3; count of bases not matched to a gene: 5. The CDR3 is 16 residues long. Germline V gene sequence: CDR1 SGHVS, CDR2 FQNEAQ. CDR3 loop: CASSLAGTGKDYGYTF. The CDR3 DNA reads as TGTGCCAGCAGCTTAGCGGGGACAGGGAAGGACTATGGCTACACCTTC.

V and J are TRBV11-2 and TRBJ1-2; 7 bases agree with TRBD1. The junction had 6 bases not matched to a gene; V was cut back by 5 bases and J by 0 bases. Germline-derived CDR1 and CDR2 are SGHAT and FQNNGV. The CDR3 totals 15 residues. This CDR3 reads CASSNSDRANYGYTF. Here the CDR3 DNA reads TGTGCCAGCAGCAACTCCGACAGGGCTAACTATGGCTACACCTTC.

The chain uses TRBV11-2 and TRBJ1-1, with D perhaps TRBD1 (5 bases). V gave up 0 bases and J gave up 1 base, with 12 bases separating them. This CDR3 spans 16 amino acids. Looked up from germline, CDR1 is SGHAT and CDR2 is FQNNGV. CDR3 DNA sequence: TGTGCCAGCAGCTTAGAGCTAGGTGGACAGAACACTGAAGCTTTCTTT. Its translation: CASSLELGGQNTEAFF.

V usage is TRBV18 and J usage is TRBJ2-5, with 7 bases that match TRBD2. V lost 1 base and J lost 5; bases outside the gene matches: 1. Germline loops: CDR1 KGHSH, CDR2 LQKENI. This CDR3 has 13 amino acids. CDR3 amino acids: CASSPQAGETQYF. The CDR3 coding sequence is TGTGCCAGCTCACCACAAGCGGGGGAGACCCAGTACTTC.

In DNA form, the CDR3 reads TGTGCCAGCAGTAGGGACAGGGGTTCCTACGAGCAGTACTTC. This translates into CASSRDRGSYEQYF. This sequence joins TRBV6-5 and TRBJ2-7, with 10 positions matching TRBD1. CDR1 and CDR2 from the germline V gene are MNHEY and SVGAGI. J was trimmed by 1 base and V by 5 bases; bases with no gene match: 2. The CDR3 is 14 amino acids.